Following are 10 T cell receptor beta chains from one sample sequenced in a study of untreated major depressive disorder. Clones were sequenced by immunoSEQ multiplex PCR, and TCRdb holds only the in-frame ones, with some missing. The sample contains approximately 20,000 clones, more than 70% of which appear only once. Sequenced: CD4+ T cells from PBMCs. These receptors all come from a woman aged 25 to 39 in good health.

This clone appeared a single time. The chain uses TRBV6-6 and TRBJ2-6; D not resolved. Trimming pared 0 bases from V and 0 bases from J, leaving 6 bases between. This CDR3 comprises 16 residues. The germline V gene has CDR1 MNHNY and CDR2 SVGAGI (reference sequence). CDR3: CASSYSPHSGANVLTF. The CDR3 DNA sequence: TGTGCCAGCAGTTACTCGCCGCACTCTGGGGCCAACGTCCTGACTTTC.

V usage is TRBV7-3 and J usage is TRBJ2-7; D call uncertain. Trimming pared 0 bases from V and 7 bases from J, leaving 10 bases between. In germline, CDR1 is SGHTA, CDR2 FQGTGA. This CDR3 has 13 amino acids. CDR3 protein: CASSLTGSREQYF. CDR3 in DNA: TGTGCCAGCAGCTTAACCGGTTCTAGAGAGCAGTACTTC.

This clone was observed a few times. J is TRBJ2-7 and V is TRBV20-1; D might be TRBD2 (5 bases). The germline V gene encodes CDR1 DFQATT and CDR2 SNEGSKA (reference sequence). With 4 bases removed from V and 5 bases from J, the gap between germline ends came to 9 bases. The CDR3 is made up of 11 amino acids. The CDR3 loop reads CSAKEGHEQYF. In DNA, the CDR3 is TGCAGTGCTAAAGAGGGCCACGAGCAGTACTTC.

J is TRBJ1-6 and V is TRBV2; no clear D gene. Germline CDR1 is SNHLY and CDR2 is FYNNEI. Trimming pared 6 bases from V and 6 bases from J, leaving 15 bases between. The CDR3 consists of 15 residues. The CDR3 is CASRALQAGNSPLHF. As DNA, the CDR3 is TGTGCCAGCAGAGCCCTGCAGGCCGGTAATTCACCCCTCCACTTT.

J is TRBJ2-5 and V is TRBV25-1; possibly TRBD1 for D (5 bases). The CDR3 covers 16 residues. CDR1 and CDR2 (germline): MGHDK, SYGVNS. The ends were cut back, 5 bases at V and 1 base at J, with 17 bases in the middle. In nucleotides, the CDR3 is TGTGCCAGCAGTCCCCCCTGGGGCAGAAGCCAAGAGACCCAGTACTTC. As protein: CASSPPWGRSQETQYF.

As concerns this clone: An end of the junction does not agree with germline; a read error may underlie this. CDR3: CASSRDRDSYEQYF. For the CDR3, the DNA is TGTGCTAGCAGCCGGGACCGGGACTCCTACGAGCAGTACTTC. V and J are TRBV7-7 and TRBJ2-7; the D gene could be TRBD1 or TRBD2 (5 bases each). CDR1 SSHAT and CDR2 FNYEAQ come from the germline V gene (reference sequence). CDR3 length equals 14 residues.

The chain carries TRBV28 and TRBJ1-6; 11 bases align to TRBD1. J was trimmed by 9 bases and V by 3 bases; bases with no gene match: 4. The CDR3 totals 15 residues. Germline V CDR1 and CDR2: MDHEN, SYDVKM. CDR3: CASSLRDRGSSPLHF. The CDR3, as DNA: TGTGCCAGCAGTTTGAGGGACAGGGGGAGTTCACCCCTCCACTTT. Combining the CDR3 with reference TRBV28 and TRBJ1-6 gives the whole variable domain DVKVTQSSRYLVKRTGEKVFLECVQDMDHENMFWYRQDPGLGLRLIYFSYDVKMKEKGDIPEGYSVSREKKERFSLILESASTNQTSMYLCASSLRDRGSSPLHFGNGTRLTVT.

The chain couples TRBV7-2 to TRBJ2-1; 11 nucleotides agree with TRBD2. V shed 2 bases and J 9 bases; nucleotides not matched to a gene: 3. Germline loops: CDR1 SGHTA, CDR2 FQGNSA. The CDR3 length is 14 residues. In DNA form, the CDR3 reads TGTGCCAGCAGCTTAACACTAGCGGGAGTTGAGCAGTTCTTC. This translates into CASSLTLAGVEQFF.

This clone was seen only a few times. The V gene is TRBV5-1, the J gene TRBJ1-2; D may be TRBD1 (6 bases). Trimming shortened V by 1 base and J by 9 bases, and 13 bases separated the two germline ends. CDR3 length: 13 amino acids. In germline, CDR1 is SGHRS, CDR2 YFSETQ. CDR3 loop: CASSLFPGESYTF. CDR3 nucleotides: TGCGCCAGCAGCTTGTTTCCAGGGGAGAGCTACACCTTC.

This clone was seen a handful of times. The CDR3 DNA is TGTGCCAGCAGTGAAGAATACTACAATCAGCCCCAGCATTTT. This encodes CASSEEYYNQPQHF. V and J are TRBV6-1 and TRBJ1-5; D is unclear. V was pared by 1 base and J by 3 bases, with 7 bases between. Germline CDR1 reads MNHNS; CDR2 reads SASEGT. CDR3 length: 14 amino acids.